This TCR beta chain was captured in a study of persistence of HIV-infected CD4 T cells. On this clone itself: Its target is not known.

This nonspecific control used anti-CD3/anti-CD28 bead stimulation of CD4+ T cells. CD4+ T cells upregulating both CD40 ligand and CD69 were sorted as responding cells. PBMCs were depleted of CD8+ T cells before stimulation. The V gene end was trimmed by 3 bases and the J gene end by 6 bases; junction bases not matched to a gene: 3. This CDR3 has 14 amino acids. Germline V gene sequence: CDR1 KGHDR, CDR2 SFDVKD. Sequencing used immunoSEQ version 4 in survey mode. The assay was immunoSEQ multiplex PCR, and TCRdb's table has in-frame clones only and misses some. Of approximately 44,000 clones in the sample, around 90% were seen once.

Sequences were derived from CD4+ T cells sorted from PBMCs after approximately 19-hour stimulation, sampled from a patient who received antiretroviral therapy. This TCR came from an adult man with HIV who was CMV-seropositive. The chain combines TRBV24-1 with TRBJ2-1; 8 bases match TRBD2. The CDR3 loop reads CATSDTSGSNEQFF. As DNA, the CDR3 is TGTGCCACCAGTGATACTAGCGGATCCAATGAGCAGTTCTTC.